This T cell receptor beta chain was recorded in a study of blood T cell repertoires in COVID-19. At the level of the study: Samples representing acute and convalescent COVID-19 were sourced from the United States, Italy and Spain.

In the original processing: The assay estimated nucleated cells by amplifying reference gene primers. Sequencing was performed with immunoSEQ multiplex PCR; in TCRdb, only in-frame clones are kept and a portion is missing. V, J and clone size were drawn from that table, and D and trimming were deduced from the DNA. The data contain under 200,000 clones, 76% of them singletons. In this sample, this clone turned up once. The CDR3 runs 14 residues. V shed 8 bases, J shed 5 bases, and the junction held 7 bases outside the gene matches. Germline V CDR1 and CDR2: MNHNY, SVGAGI (reference sequence). This TCR came from an elderly woman with acute or convalescent COVID-19. This sequence joins TRBV6-6 and TRBJ2-1; TRBD1 matches at 9 bases. Sequenced: peripheral blood. The CDR3 here is CASGPGQGHNEQFF. CDR3 sequence (DNA): TGTGCCAGCGGACCGGGACAGGGTCACAATGAGCAGTTCTTC.